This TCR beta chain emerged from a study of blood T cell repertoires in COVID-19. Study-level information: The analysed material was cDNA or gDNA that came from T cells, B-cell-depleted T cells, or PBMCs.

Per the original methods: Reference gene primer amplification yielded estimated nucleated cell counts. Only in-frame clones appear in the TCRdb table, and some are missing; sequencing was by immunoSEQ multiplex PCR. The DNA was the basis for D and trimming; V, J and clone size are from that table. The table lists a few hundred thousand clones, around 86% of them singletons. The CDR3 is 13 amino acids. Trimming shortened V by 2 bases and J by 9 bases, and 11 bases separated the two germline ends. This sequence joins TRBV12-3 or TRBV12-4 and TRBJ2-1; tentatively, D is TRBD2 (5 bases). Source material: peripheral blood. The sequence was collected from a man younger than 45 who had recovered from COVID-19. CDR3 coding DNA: TGTGCCAGCAGTTTATTGAGGGAAAGTGAGCAGTTCTTC. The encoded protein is CASSLLRESEQFF.